This entry describes one T cell receptor (beta chain). The sample comes from a study of blood T cell repertoires in COVID-19. About the research overall: Sites in the United States, Italy and Spain provided acute and convalescent COVID-19 samples.

Some clones are missing from TCRdb's copy, which holds only in-frame ones; the method was immunoSEQ multiplex PCR. Seen here are 200,000 or so clones, 80% to 90% observed once, and the top ten hold approximately 4.8%. The participants were between roughly 18 and 89 years old and came from some 25 US areas. Self-reported history from a screening survey and questionnaire set each donor's cohort. Shortly before study entry, within 2 weeks, exposed participants had met a COVID-19 case. The CDR3 contains 15 residues. The germline V gene encodes CDR1 SGHDN and CDR2 FVKESK. V was pared by 4 bases and J by 8 bases, with 17 bases between.

The sequencing input was PBMCs or T cells enriched from blood (not recorded which). V is TRBV14 and J is TRBJ1-4; D is perhaps TRBD1 (5 bases). The TCR was taken from a woman aged 50 to 60 who had been exposed to COVID-19. The CDR3 region is CASSPGEGHGEKLFF. CDR3 sequence (DNA): TGTGCCAGCAGCCCGGGGGAGGGGCACGGGGAAAAACTGTTTTTT.